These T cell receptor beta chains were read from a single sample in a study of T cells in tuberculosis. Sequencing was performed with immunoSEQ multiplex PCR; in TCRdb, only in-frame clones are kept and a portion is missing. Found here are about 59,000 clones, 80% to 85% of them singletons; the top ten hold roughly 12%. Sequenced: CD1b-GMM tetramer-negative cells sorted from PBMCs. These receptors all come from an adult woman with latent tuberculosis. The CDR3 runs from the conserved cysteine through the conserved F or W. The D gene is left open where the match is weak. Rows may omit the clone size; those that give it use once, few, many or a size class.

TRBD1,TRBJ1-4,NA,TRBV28,CASSTTGAGSEKLFF,TGTGCCAGCAGTACCACAGGGGCCGGGAGTGAAAAACTGTTTTTT
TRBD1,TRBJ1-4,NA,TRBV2,CASTVNDRGLSNEKLFF,TGTGCCAGCACCGTCAACGACAGGGGCCTTTCTAATGAAAAACTGTTTTTT
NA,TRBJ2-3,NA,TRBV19,CASSISAGITDTQYF,TGTGCCAGTAGTATATCGGCGGGGATCACAGATACGCAGTATTTT
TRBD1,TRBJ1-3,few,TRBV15,CATSRDLVTGTGNTIYF,TGTGCCACCAGCAGAGATCTTGTGACAGGGACCGGAAACACCATATATTTT
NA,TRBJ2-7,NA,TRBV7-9,CASSLASNYEQYF,TGTGCCAGCAGCTTAGCTTCCAACTACGAGCAGTACTTC
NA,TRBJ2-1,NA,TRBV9,CASSVELLSYNEQFF,TGTGCCAGCAGCGTAGAACTCCTCTCCTACAATGAGCAGTTCTTC
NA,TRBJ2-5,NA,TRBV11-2,CASSRGGTAFQETQYF,TGTGCCAGCAGCCGCGGGGGCACAGCCTTCCAAGAGACCCAGTACTTC
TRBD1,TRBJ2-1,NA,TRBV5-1,CASSLDGQGNEQFF,TGCGCCAGCAGCTTGGACGGACAGGGCAATGAGCAGTTCTTC
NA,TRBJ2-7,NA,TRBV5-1,CASSPEGSSPYEQYF,TGCGCCAGCAGTCCCGAGGGCTCTTCTCCCTACGAGCAGTACTTC
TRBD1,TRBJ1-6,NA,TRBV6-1,CAIGTVSYNSPLHF,TGTGCCATCGGGACAGTCTCCTATAATTCACCCCTCCACTTT
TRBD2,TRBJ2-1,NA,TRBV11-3,CASSIRGGRDEQFF,TGTGCCAGCAGCATCCGGGGGGGCCGGGATGAGCAGTTCTTC